Listed below are T cell receptor beta chains from one sample, sequenced in a study of T cells in Graves' hyperthyroidism and ophthalmopathy. TCRdb itself ran the multiplex PCR reads through MiXCR, one entry per CDR3 protein. The sample records about 270,000 distinct CDR3 sequences, 22% being singletons. The sequenced sample consisted of blood. These receptors were collected from a man aged 25-45 years with Graves' ophthalmopathy. The CDR3 runs from the conserved cysteine through the conserved F or W. D genes are given only for firm matches. The size entry is marked missing in some rows and otherwise reads once, few, many or a size class.

size: NA
D: NA
V: TRBV10-3
J: TRBJ2-6
CDR3: CAIRGSGALSGANVLTF
DNA: TGTGCCATCCGGGGGTCTGGGGCGCTCTCTGGGGCCAACGTCCTGACTTTC

size: many
D: NA
V: TRBV2
J: TRBJ1-5
CDR3: CASSWTSQGQPQHF
DNA: TGTGCCAGCAGCTGGACATCCCAGGGGCAGCCCCAGCATTTT

size: NA
D: TRBD1
V: TRBV18
J: TRBJ1-1
CDR3: CASSPQGAQGTEAFF
DNA: TGTGCCAGCTCACCTCAGGGGGCCCAGGGCACTGAAGCTTTCTTT

size: few
D: NA
V: TRBV6-5
J: TRBJ1-1
CDR3: CASSYGQTNTEAFF
DNA: TGTGCCAGCAGTTATGGTCAGACGAACACTGAAGCTTTCTTT

size: NA
D: TRBD2
V: TRBV11-2
J: TRBJ2-2
CDR3: CASSPGASGRYNGELFF
DNA: TGTGCCAGCAGCCCCGGGGCTAGCGGGAGGTATAACGGGGAGCTGTTTTTT

size: many
D: TRBD2
V: TRBV2
J: TRBJ2-1
CDR3: CASSEGTSKNEQFF
DNA: TGTGCCAGCAGTGAAGGGACTAGTAAGAATGAGCAGTTCTTC

size: many
D: TRBD1
V: TRBV13
J: TRBJ2-1
CDR3: CASSWTGALHNEQFF
DNA: TGTGCCAGCAGTTGGACAGGGGCCCTCCACAATGAGCAGTTCTTC

size: many
D: NA
V: TRBV4-2
J: TRBJ1-5
CDR3: CASSPEPGRDSNQPQHF
DNA: TGTGCCAGCAGCCCTGAGCCGGGGAGGGATAGCAATCAGCCCCAGCATTTT

size: many
D: TRBD2
V: TRBV2
J: TRBJ2-1
CDR3: CASPARREGAEQFF
DNA: TGTGCCAGTCCGGCCCGGCGGGAGGGGGCTGAGCAGTTCTTC

size: many
D: NA
V: TRBV5-1
J: TRBJ1-1
CDR3: CASSLARGNTEAFF
DNA: TGCGCCAGCAGCTTGGCTCGGGGGAACACTGAAGCTTTCTTT

size: few
D: TRBD2
V: TRBV20-1
J: TRBJ2-1
CDR3: CSASSTGTSGRTTSYNEQFF
DNA: TGCAGTGCTTCATCGACCGGGACTAGCGGGAGGACAACCTCCTACAATGAGCAGTTCTTC

size: NA
D: NA
V: TRBV5-1
J: TRBJ2-7
CDR3: CASSLRPGSYEQYF
DNA: TGCGCCAGCAGCTTGCGGCCGGGATCCTACGAGCAGTACTTC

size: many
D: NA
V: TRBV11-2
J: TRBJ1-2
CDR3: CASSQNTGTLANYGYTF
DNA: TGTGCCAGCAGCCAAAACACAGGGACCTTAGCTAACTATGGCTACACCTTC

size: many
D: NA
V: TRBV11-2
J: TRBJ1-1
CDR3: CASSLVPFSVGSEAFF
DNA: TGTGCCAGCAGCTTAGTCCCCTTTTCAGTGGGCTCTGAAGCTTTCTTT

size: NA
D: TRBD1
V: TRBV15
J: TRBJ1-2
CDR3: CATSRGGQGLYGYTF
DNA: TGTGCCACCAGCAGGGGAGGACAGGGACTCTATGGCTACACCTTC

size: NA
D: NA
V: TRBV12-5
J: TRBJ2-1
CDR3: CASGFSLVDEQFF
DNA: TGTGCTAGTGGTTTTTCTTTAGTGGATGAGCAGTTCTTC

size: few
D: TRBD1
V: TRBV4-1
J: TRBJ1-2
CDR3: CASSQDRGGQTLNYGYTF
DNA: TGCGCCAGCAGCCAAGATAGGGGGGGACAGACTCTTAACTATGGCTACACCTTC

size: NA
D: NA
V: TRBV6-5
J: TRBJ2-1
CDR3: CASSYSGDNEQFF
DNA: TGTGCCAGCAGTTACTCGGGAGACAATGAGCAGTTCTTC

size: NA
D: NA
V: TRBV27
J: TRBJ1-1
CDR3: CASSLYWTENTEAFF
DNA: TGTGCCAGCAGTTTATACTGGACAGAGAACACTGAAGCTTTCTTT

size: NA
D: TRBD1
V: TRBV2
J: TRBJ1-5
CDR3: CASSRDRGLSNQPQHF
DNA: TGTGCCAGCAGCCGGGACAGGGGTCTAAGCAATCAGCCCCAGCATTTT

size: many
D: NA
V: TRBV6-1
J: TRBJ1-2
CDR3: CASSQQGVGYGYTF
DNA: TGTGCCAGCAGTCAACAGGGTGTGGGATATGGCTACACCTTC

size: NA
D: NA
V: TRBV15
J: TRBJ2-1
CDR3: CATSRDPGRVSNEQFF
DNA: TGTGCCACCAGCAGAGATCCGGGACGAGTTTCTAATGAGCAGTTCTTC

size: NA
D: TRBD1
V: TRBV27
J: TRBJ1-2
CDR3: CASSSTGQGAVANYGYTF
DNA: TGTGCCAGCAGTTCCACGGGACAGGGGGCAGTAGCTAACTATGGCTACACCTTC

size: NA
D: NA
V: TRBV5-1
J: TRBJ2-7
CDR3: CASSLVAPTYEQYF
DNA: TGCGCCAGCAGCTTGGTGGCACCCACCTACGAGCAGTACTTC

size: once
D: TRBD2
V: TRBV27
J: TRBJ2-2
CDR3: CASRISGTSPGELFF
DNA: TGTGCCAGCCGCATTTCTGGGACTAGCCCCGGGGAGCTGTTTTTT

size: few
D: NA
V: TRBV24-1
J: TRBJ2-3
CDR3: CATSASSAGYRSPSTDTQYF
DNA: TGTGCCACCAGTGCTTCATCGGCCGGGTATCGATCCCCGTCCACAGATACGCAGTATTTT

size: NA
D: TRBD1
V: TRBV18
J: TRBJ2-2
CDR3: CASSPDRGVNTGELFF
DNA: TGTGCCAGCTCACCGGACAGGGGAGTTAACACCGGGGAGCTGTTTTTT

size: NA
D: TRBD1
V: TRBV20-1
J: TRBJ1-2
CDR3: CSARRDGQGGKGYTF
DNA: TGCAGTGCTAGGCGCGATGGACAGGGGGGTAAGGGCTACACCTTC

size: NA
D: NA
V: TRBV18
J: TRBJ2-1
CDR3: CASSPGSGYNEQFF
DNA: TGTGCCAGCTCACCAGGGAGCGGTTACAATGAGCAGTTCTTC

size: NA
D: NA
V: TRBV4-1
J: TRBJ1-4
CDR3: CASSPQDRPNEKLFF
DNA: TGCGCCAGCAGCCCACAAGACAGGCCCAATGAAAAACTGTTTTTT

size: NA
D: NA
V: TRBV9
J: TRBJ2-2
CDR3: CASSSHPGGSGELFF
DNA: TGTGCCAGCAGCTCCCACCCTGGGGGGTCCGGGGAGCTGTTTTTT

size: NA
D: NA
V: TRBV28
J: TRBJ2-7
CDR3: CASSFPNSYEQYF
DNA: TGTGCCAGCAGTTTTCCCAACTCCTACGAGCAGTACTTC